The 26 T cell receptor beta chains given below trace back to one sample, sequenced in a study of T cell repertoires in cytomegalovirus infection. A single record per CDR3 protein comes from TCRdb applying MiXCR to the reads. The sample holds 130,000 or so distinct CDR3 sequences, about 6.1% seen once. The material sequenced was PBMCs. The receptors derive from a human donor in good health (CMV status not recorded). Some clones in this sample may be carry-over from other donors' samples.

This clonotype has just a few counts. The genes are TRBV2 and TRBJ1-6; no definite D call. Germline CDR1 SNHLY, CDR2 FYNNEI. Trimming removed 8 bases from V and 8 bases from J, with 16 bases in between. The CDR3 consists of 14 residues. The chain's CDR3 is CASEVEDYDSPLHF. In DNA form, the CDR3 reads TGTGCCAGCGAAGTCGAAGATTATGATTCACCCCTCCACTTT.

This clonotype was observed many times. J is TRBJ2-3 and V is TRBV7-6, with TRBD2 matching over 8 bases. Germline-derived CDR1 and CDR2 are SGHVS and FNYEAQ. V lost 5 bases, J lost 2 bases, and 9 bases stayed unmatched. The CDR3 contains 16 residues. CDR3 loop: CASSPTPGLVTDTQYF. As DNA, the CDR3 is TGTGCCAGCAGCCCCACCCCGGGACTAGTCACAGATACGCAGTATTTT.

Many counts were recorded for this clonotype. J is TRBJ2-1 and V is TRBV7-2; D possibly corresponds to TRBD1 (5 bases). Per the germline V gene, CDR1 is SGHTA and CDR2 is FQGNSA. The CDR3 covers 14 residues. V shed 6 bases and J shed 5 bases, with 14 bases lying between them. CDR3 bases: TGTGCCAGCAGTTCTCCTAGGGGTAACAATGAGCAGTTCTTC. Residues: CASSSPRGNNEQFF.

This clonotype was observed many times. J is TRBJ1-6 and V is TRBV19, with TRBD1 as a possible D gene (6 bases). V was clipped by 11 bases and J by 0 bases, with 14 bases between them. The V gene's germline CDR1 is LNHDA and CDR2 SQIVND (reference sequence). This CDR3 comprises 15 residues. CDR3 coding DNA: TGTGCCTCCCGGGCAGGGGCCTCCTATAATTCACCCCTCCACTTT. Its protein product is CASRAGASYNSPLHF.

This clonotype occurred many times. The rearrangement joins TRBV7-8 to TRBJ2-3; 8 bases are shared with TRBD2. The CDR3 contains 16 residues. Germline V gives CDR1 SGHVS, CDR2 FQNEAQ. Trimming cost V 1 base and J 4 bases; bases outside gene matches: 7. CDR3 nucleotide sequence: TGTGCCAGCAGCTTAGTGGCGGGGGGAGGGGCAGATACGCAGTATTTT. This encodes CASSLVAGGGADTQYF.

This clonotype has only a few counts. This sequence joins TRBV29-1 and TRBJ2-3; D is undetermined. The CDR3 has 13 amino acids. The V end was cut by 7 bases, the J end by 2 bases, with 13 bases between. The germline V gene encodes CDR1 SQVTM and CDR2 ANQGSEA. CDR3 loop: CSAKGLITDTQYF. The CDR3 DNA follows: TGCAGCGCAAAGGGCCTAATCACAGATACGCAGTATTTT.

This clonotype was seen repeatedly, ten times or more. The chain employs TRBV7-8 and TRBJ2-2; tentative D call: TRBD2 (5 bases). Deletions cut 2 bases from V and 4 bases from J, with 8 bases between. This CDR3 has 14 amino acids. Per germline, CDR1 SGHVS and CDR2 FQNEAQ. The CDR3 nucleotides read TGTGCCAGCAGCTTACCCGCGGGCACCGGGGAGCTGTTTTTT. It encodes CASSLPAGTGELFF.

This clonotype was detected only a few times. This rearrangement joins TRBV19 to TRBJ1-1, with 12 bases that match TRBD1. Germline V gene data show CDR1 as LNHDA and CDR2 as SQIVND (reference sequence). The CDR3 is 16 residues long. Unmatched junction bases numbered 5, after V lost 2 bases and J lost 4 bases. The CDR3: CASSITGTGGLTEAFF. The CDR3, as DNA: TGTGCCAGTAGTATAACCGGGACAGGGGGCCTCACTGAAGCTTTCTTT.

This clonotype was recorded at least ten times. CDR3 nucleotide sequence: TGTGCCAGCAGCGCAACTAGCAACACCGGGGAGCTGTTTTTT. Its translation is CASSATSNTGELFF. The V gene is TRBV7-6, the J gene TRBJ2-2; tentative D call: TRBD2 (6 bases). Germline CDR1 SGHVS, CDR2 FNYEAQ. V was trimmed by 5 bases and J by 2 bases, leaving 9 bases between them. The CDR3 has 14 amino acids.

This clonotype appeared a few times. This sequence joins TRBV7-9 and TRBJ1-2; D gene unclear. CDR1 is SEHNR and CDR2 is FQNEAQ in the germline V gene (reference sequence). This CDR3 comprises 11 residues. Trimming left V 5 bases short and J 8 bases short, with 9 bases between. Here the CDR3 DNA reads TGTGCCAGCAGCCCGGCCCGAGGCTACACCTTC. It yields the protein CASSPARGYTF.

This clonotype appeared a few times. V and J are TRBV27 and TRBJ2-3; D uncertain. CDR3 length: 14 amino acids. The V gene lost 3 bases and the J gene lost 6 bases, with 13 bases spanning the gap. CDR1 MNHEY and CDR2 SMNVEV come from the germline V gene (reference sequence). CDR3: CASSFLGSFDTQYF. CDR3 DNA sequence: TGTGCCAGCAGTTTCCTCGGTTCTTTCGATACGCAGTATTTT.

At least ten counts were recorded for this clonotype. At one end the junction does not follow the germline gene, possibly because of a read error. The rearrangement links TRBV7-2 to TRBJ1-4; D uncertain. Germline loops: CDR1 SGHTA, CDR2 FQGNSA. There are 16 residues in the CDR3. The CDR3 bases are TGTGCCAGCAGATTAGGCGGCGGGCGGGTTAATGAAAAACTGTTTTTT. Its translation: CASRLGGGRVNEKLFF.

This clonotype was observed many times. This sequence joins TRBV29-1 and TRBJ2-1; D remains unclear. The CDR3 is 14 residues long. The V end lost 3 bases, the J end lost 5 bases, and 14 bases lay between the germline ends. CDR1 is SQVTM and CDR2 is ANQGSEA in the germline V gene. The CDR3 sequence: CSVDPGGVNNEQFF. The CDR3 DNA is TGCAGCGTTGACCCAGGTGGGGTTAACAATGAGCAGTTCTTC.

This clonotype occurred a few times. The chain has TRBV5-5 and TRBJ2-5; tentatively, D is TRBD2 (6 bases). CDR1 and CDR2 from the germline V gene are SGHKS and YYEKEE (reference sequence). Trimming removed 2 bases from V and 4 bases from J, with 12 bases in between. The CDR3 totals 14 residues. CDR3 residues: CASSFVRGGETQYF. CDR3 DNA: TGTGCCAGCAGCTTTGTGCGGGGAGGAGAGACCCAGTACTTC.

This clonotype showed up many times. The chain couples TRBV12-3 or TRBV12-4 to TRBJ2-7, with 14 bases that match TRBD2. The ends lost 5 bases at V and 6 bases at J; junction bases unmatched: 3. This CDR3 contains 14 residues. The CDR3 DNA reads TGTGCCAGCAGTACGGGACTAGCGGGGGCCGAGCAGTACTTC. This sequence encodes CASSTGLAGAEQYF.

This clonotype has a count of ten or more. The chain links TRBV25-1 to TRBJ2-7; D remains ambiguous. Per germline, CDR1 MGHDK and CDR2 SYGVNS. This CDR3 is built from 13 residues. With 2 bases removed from V and 7 bases from J, the gap between germline ends came to 12 bases. The CDR3 sequence: CASSETVAGEQYF. CDR3 in DNA: TGTGCCAGCAGTGAAACTGTGGCCGGTGAGCAGTACTTC.

Many counts were recorded for this clonotype. V usage is TRBV28 and J usage is TRBJ1-6; D is undetermined. The CDR3 length is 15 residues. CDR1 is MDHEN and CDR2 is SYDVKM in the germline V gene. The V and J ends lost 5 bases and 9 bases respectively, with 17 bases between them. The CDR3 region has the DNA TGTGCCAGCAGTCCCGCAGTCGGGGAGTTTTCACCCCTCCACTTT. Its protein product is CASSPAVGEFSPLHF.

This clonotype was detected only a few times. J is TRBJ2-1 and V is TRBV7-6, with TRBD1 matching 7 bases. CDR1 is SGHVS, CDR2 FNYEAQ, per germline. This CDR3 contains 15 residues. V was pared by 1 base and J by 8 bases, with 8 bases of the junction left unmatched. The CDR3, as DNA: TGTGCCAGCAGCTTAGTGGGGACAGAGGGGGATGAGCAGTTCTTC. Amino acids: CASSLVGTEGDEQFF.

This clonotype was found many times. The chain is built from TRBV7-2 and TRBJ2-7; D not certain. CDR1 is SGHTA, CDR2 FQGNSA, per germline. Between the trimmed V and J ends, which lost 5 bases and 6 bases, there was a span of 11 bases. CDR3 size: 12 residues. The CDR3 region is CASSEFWGEQYF. The CDR3 coding sequence is TGTGCCAGCAGCGAATTCTGGGGCGAGCAGTACTTC.

This clonotype was recorded many times. The chain carries TRBV7-2 and TRBJ1-2; D perhaps matches TRBD1 (5 bases). The CDR3 has 14 residues. Trimming cost V 0 bases and J 7 bases, with 12 bases left between them. Germline lookup yields CDR1 SGHTA and CDR2 FQGNSA. CDR3 loop: CASSLAGDFSGYTF. CDR3 DNA: TGTGCCAGCAGCTTAGCAGGGGATTTCTCTGGCTACACCTTC.

This rearrangement joins TRBV7-3 to TRBJ2-2, with 14 bases lining up with TRBD2. The CDR3 contains 20 residues. CDR1 is SGHTA and CDR2 is FQGTGA in the germline V gene. V trimming: 5 bases; J trimming: 0 bases; junction bases outside the gene matches: 11. The chain's CDR3 is CASSPRAGTSGGANTGELFF. The CDR3 nucleotides read TGTGCCAGCAGCCCCAGAGCCGGGACTAGCGGGGGAGCGAACACCGGGGAGCTGTTTTTT.

In this sample, this clonotype turned up many times. This chain links TRBV11-2 with TRBJ2-6, with unresolved D. The ends were cut back, 6 bases at V and 2 bases at J, with 20 bases in the middle. Germline loops: CDR1 SGHAT, CDR2 FQNNGV. The CDR3 length is 18 residues. This chain's CDR3 is CASSQRWKESAGANVLTF. CDR3 DNA: TGTGCCAGCAGTCAGAGGTGGAAGGAAAGCGCTGGGGCCAACGTCCTGACTTTC.

There are a few counts of this clonotype. This chain connects TRBV19 to TRBJ1-5; D is unresolved. Per germline, CDR1 LNHDA and CDR2 SQIVND (reference sequence). CDR3 size: 15 residues. Deletions cut 0 bases from V and 5 bases from J, with 11 bases between. The CDR3 reads CASSIEGRRHQPQHF. CDR3 coding DNA: TGTGCCAGTAGTATAGAGGGGAGGAGGCATCAGCCCCAGCATTTT.

This clonotype was observed many times. V is TRBV2 and J is TRBJ2-3; D is uncertain. V was shortened by 7 bases and J by 2 bases, with 10 bases between the two germline ends. The germline V gene has CDR1 SNHLY and CDR2 FYNNEI. The CDR3 totals 13 residues. The CDR3 loop reads CASTTGYTDTQYF. The CDR3, as DNA: TGTGCCAGCACCACTGGTTACACAGATACGCAGTATTTT.

Ten or more counts support this clonotype. The chain employs TRBV20-1 and TRBJ2-7; D may match TRBD1 or TRBD2 (5 bases each). Germline V gives CDR1 DFQATT, CDR2 SNEGSKA (reference sequence). The CDR3 spans 15 residues. V lost 2 bases and J 2 bases, leaving 16 bases between the germline ends. CDR3 residues: CSARLQGPSPYEQYF. The CDR3 nucleotides read TGCAGTGCTAGACTCCAGGGACCGTCACCCTACGAGCAGTACTTC.

This clonotype was detected a few times. The chain uses TRBV3-1 and TRBJ1-2, with D unclear. Trimming shortened V by 2 bases and J by 6 bases, and 7 bases separated the two germline ends. Germline loops: CDR1 LGHDT, CDR2 YNNKEL (reference sequence). This CDR3 comprises 12 residues. The CDR3 reads CASSQTVDGYTF. Here the CDR3 DNA reads TGTGCCAGCAGCCAAACAGTAGATGGCTACACCTTC.